This T cell receptor beta chain comes out of a study of molecular identifiers for immune sequencing clone quantification. Regarding this clonotype: A much larger clonotype is one base distant, so this may be a read error.

The CDR3 extends over 16 amino acids. From germline, CDR1 is SGHVS and CDR2 FQNEAQ. The germline V and J ends were trimmed by 5 bases and 2 bases, with 19 bases remaining between them. TCRdb re-called the PCR reads through MiXCR, storing one row per CDR3 protein. The data hold around 460,000 distinct CDR3 sequences, with roughly 23% observed a single time. The chain combines TRBV7-8 with TRBJ2-7; D remains ambiguous. This sequence was found in a human donor in good health. Some libraries in this study had Jurkat cell RNA spiked in. The sample taken for sequencing was naive CD8+ T cells from blood, with Jurkat cell RNA spiked in. Subset given: FACS-sorted CD8+CD4-CCR7+CD45RA+ naive T cells. The CDR3 here is CASSPGPAVEAYEQYF. CDR3 DNA sequence: TGTGCCAGCAGCCCCGGCCCGGCAGTGGAAGCCTACGAGCAGTACTTC. Combining the CDR3 with reference TRBV7-8 and TRBJ2-7 gives the whole variable domain GAGVSQSPRYKVAKRGQDVALRCDPISGHVSLFWYQQALGQGPEFLTYFQNEAQLDKSGLPSDRFFAERPEGSVSTLKIQRTQQEDSAVYLCASSPGPAVEAYEQYFGPGTRLTVT.